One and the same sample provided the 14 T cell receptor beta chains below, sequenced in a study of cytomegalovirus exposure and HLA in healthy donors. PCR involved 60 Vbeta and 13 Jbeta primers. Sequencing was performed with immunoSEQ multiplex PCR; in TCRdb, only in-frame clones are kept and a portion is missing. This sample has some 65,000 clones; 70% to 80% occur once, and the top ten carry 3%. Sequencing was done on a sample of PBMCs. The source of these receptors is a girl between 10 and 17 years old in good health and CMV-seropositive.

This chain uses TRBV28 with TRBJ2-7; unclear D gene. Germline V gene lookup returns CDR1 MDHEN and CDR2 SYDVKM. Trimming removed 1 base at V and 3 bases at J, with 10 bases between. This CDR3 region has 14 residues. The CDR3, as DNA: TGTGCCAGCAGTTTATCTGGAGTGCACTACGAGCAGTACTTC. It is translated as CASSLSGVHYEQYF. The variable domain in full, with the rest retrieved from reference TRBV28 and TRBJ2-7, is DVKVTQSSRYLVKRTGEKVFLECVQDMDHENMFWYRQDPGLGLRLIYFSYDVKMKEKGDIPEGYSVSREKKERFSLILESASTNQTSMYLCASSLSGVHYEQYFGPGTRLTVT.

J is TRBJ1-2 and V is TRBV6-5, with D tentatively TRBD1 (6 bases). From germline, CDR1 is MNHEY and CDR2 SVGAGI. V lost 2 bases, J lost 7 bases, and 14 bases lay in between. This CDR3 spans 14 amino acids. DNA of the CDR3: TGTGCCAGCAGTTACGACAGGCGCCTCTCTGGCTACACCTTC. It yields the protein CASSYDRRLSGYTF.

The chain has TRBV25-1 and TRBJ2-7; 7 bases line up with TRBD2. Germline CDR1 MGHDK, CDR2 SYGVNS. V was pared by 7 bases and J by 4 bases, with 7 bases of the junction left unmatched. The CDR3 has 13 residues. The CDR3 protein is CASIPAGRYEQYF. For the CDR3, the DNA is TGTGCCAGCATTCCAGCGGGAAGGTACGAGCAGTACTTC.

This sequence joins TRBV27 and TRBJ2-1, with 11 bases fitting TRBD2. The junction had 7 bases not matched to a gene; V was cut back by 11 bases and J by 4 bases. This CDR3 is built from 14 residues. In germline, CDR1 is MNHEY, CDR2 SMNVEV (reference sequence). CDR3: CASRGLAVYNEQFF. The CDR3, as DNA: TGTGCCTCCCGGGGACTAGCGGTTTACAATGAGCAGTTCTTC.

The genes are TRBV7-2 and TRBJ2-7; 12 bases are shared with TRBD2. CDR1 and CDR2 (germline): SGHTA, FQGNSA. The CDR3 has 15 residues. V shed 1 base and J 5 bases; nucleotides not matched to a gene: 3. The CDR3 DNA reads TGTGCCAGCAGCTTAGTACTAGCGGGAGGAAACGAGCAGTACTTC. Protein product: CASSLVLAGGNEQYF.

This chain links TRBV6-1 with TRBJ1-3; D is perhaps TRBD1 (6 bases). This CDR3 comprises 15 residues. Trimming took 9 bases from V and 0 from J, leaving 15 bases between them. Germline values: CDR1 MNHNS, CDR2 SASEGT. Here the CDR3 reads CASKQGPVSGNTIYF. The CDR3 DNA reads TGTGCCAGTAAACAGGGTCCTGTCTCTGGAAACACCATATATTTT.

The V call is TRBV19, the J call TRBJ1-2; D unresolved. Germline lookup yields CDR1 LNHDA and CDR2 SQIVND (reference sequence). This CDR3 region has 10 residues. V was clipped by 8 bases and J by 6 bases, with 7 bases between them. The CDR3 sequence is CASLGDGYTF. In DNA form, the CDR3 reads TGTGCCAGTCTCGGGGATGGCTACACCTTC.

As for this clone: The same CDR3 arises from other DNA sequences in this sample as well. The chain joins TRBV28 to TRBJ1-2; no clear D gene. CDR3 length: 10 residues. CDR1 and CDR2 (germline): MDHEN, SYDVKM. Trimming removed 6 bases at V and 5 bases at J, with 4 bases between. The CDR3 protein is CASSRYGYTF. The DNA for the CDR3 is TGTGCCAGCAGCCGGTATGGCTACACCTTC.

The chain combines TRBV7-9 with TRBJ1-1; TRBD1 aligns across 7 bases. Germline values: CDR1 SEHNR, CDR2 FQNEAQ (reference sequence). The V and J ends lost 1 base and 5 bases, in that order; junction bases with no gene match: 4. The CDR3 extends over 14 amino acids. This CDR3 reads CASSLDRGDTEAFF. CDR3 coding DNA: TGTGCCAGCAGCTTAGACAGGGGAGATACTGAAGCTTTCTTT.

The CDR3: CASSLEGGKAKNIQYF. The CDR3 coding sequence is TGTGCCAGCAGCTTAGAAGGGGGAAAAGCCAAAAACATTCAGTACTTC. The chain carries TRBV11-1 and TRBJ2-4, with a weak D call TRBD1 (6 bases). Trimming shortened V by 1 base and J by 0 bases, and 10 bases separated the two germline ends. Germline CDR1 and CDR2: SGHAT and FQDESV (reference sequence). The CDR3 consists of 16 residues.

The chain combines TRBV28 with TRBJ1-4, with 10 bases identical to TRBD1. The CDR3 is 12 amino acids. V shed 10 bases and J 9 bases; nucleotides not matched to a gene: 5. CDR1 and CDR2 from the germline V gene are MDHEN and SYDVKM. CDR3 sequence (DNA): TGTGCCATACTGGGACAGGGGAAAAAACTGTTTTTT. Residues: CAILGQGKKLFF.

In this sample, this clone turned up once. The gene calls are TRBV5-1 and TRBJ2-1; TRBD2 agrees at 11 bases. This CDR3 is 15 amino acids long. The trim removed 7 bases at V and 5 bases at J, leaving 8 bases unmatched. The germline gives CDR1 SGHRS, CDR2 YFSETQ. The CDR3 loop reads CASFPGTSGHNEQFF. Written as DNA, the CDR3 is TGCGCCAGCTTTCCCGGGACTAGCGGCCACAATGAGCAGTTCTTC.

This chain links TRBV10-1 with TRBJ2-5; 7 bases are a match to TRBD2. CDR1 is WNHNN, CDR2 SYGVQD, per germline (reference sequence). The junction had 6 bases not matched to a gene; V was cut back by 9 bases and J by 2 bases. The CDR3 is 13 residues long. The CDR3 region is CASTTSAQETQYF. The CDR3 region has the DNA TGCGCCAGTACTACTAGCGCACAAGAGACCCAGTACTTC.

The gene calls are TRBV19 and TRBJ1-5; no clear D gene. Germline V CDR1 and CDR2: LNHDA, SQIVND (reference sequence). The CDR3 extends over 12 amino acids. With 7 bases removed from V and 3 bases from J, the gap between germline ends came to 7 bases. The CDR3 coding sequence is TGTGCCAGTAAAATAGCCAATCAGCCCCAGCATTTT. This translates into CASKIANQPQHF.